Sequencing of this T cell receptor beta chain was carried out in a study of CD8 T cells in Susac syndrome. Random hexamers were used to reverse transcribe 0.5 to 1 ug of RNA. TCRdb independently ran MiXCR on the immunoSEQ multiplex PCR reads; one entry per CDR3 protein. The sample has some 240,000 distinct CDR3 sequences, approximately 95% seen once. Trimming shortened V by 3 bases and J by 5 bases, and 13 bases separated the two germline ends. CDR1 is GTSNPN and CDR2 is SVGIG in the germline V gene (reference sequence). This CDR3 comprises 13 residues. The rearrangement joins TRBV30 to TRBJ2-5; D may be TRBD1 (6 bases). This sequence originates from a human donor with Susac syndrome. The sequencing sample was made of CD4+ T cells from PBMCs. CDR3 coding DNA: TGTGCCTGGAGCGTGACAGGTGCGGAGACCCAGTACTTC. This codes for CAWSVTGAETQYF.